This T cell receptor (beta chain) originates from a study of blood T cells in healthy people across ages. Alongside a J-beta primer mix, a sample-barcoded 5' primer served in a second PCR lasting about 7 to 12 cycles. TCRdb re-analysed the 5' RACE reads in MiXCR, keeping a single row per CDR3 protein. This table holds some 700,000 distinct CDR3 sequences, 22% found once. Findings and caveats of the study: Donors of long life had a larger count of naive CD4+ cells and greater diversity than aged donors. The study regarded diversity estimates from one million T cells as underestimates.

This clonotype was seen a handful of times. Antigen: not known. The CDR3 is 16 amino acids. Trimming took 4 bases from V and 6 from J; bases not matched to a gene: 5. Germline V gives CDR1 SGHDT, CDR2 YYEEEE. The chain carries TRBV5-6 and TRBJ2-1, with 15 bases that match TRBD2. The TCR sequence derives from a man in his 70s in good health. Input material: blood. In nucleotides, the CDR3 is TGTGCCAGCAGCGCCGGACTAGCGGGGGGGCCCAATGAGCAGTTCTTC. Its protein product is CASSAGLAGGPNEQFF.